What follows are 7 T cell receptor beta chains derived from one specimen sequenced in a study of early T cells in non-severe SARS-CoV-2 infection (dated by TCRdb to the early 2020s). The method was 5' RACE. Sequencing relied on a NextSeq 500. The public reads were run again by TCRdb, first through fastp at Q25 and then through MiXCR, and only productive beta chains were kept. Merged by CDR3 protein, the rows form single entries marked with the most common genes and DNA. The sample profile shows 30,000 to 40,000 distinct CDR3 sequences; 5% to 6% of them were found once. 6% to 7% of the sample is taken by the ten largest. The specimen was whole blood, collected at baseline. All receptors derive from an adult who was a healthcare worker with PCR-confirmed SARS-CoV-2 infection or an uninfected control (not recorded which).

The table lists this clonotype with a few counts. The chain employs TRBV7-2 and TRBJ1-1; possible D gene TRBD1, 6 bases. The CDR3 runs 13 residues. CDR1 and CDR2 (germline): SGHTA, FQGNSA. V lost 5 bases and J 5 bases, leaving 12 bases between the germline ends. The CDR3 here is CASSRIRGTEAFF. The CDR3 DNA is TGTGCCAGCAGCCGAATCAGGGGAACTGAAGCTTTCTTT.

This clonotype was recorded at least ten times. The V gene is TRBV12-3 or TRBV12-4, the J gene TRBJ1-2; no reliable D call. This CDR3 is built from 13 residues. Trimming took 7 bases from V and 5 from J, leaving 14 bases between them. The CDR3 DNA reads TGTGCCAGCACCGGATTGAGCCCGTATGGCTACACCTTC. Protein: CASTGLSPYGYTF.

This clonotype was counted at least ten times. V gene TRBV6-5 combines with J gene TRBJ2-7, with D tentatively TRBD2 (5 bases). In germline, CDR1 is MNHEY, CDR2 SVGAGI. V shed 6 bases and J shed 2 bases, with 14 bases lying between them. The CDR3 consists of 14 residues. In DNA form, the CDR3 reads TGTGCCAGCAGCCGAAGACGGGATCCCTACGAGCAGTACTTC. This codes for CASSRRRDPYEQYF.

This clonotype was seen more than once but under ten times. V usage is TRBV4-3 and J usage is TRBJ1-2, with 8 bases matching TRBD1. Germline V lookup: CDR1 LGHNA, CDR2 YSLEER. The CDR3 extends over 14 amino acids. Trimming removed 3 bases from V and 4 bases from J; junction bases left unmatched: 4. The CDR3 loop reads CASSQDTGGYGYTF. For the CDR3, the DNA is TGCGCCAGCAGCCAGGATACAGGGGGCTATGGCTACACCTTC.

This clonotype was observed many times. The chain links TRBV20-1 to TRBJ2-7, with TRBD2 matching over 10 bases. This CDR3 has 15 residues. Trimming at V came to 6 bases and at J to 3 bases, leaving 11 bases not matched to a gene. Germline loops: CDR1 DFQATT, CDR2 SNEGSKA (reference sequence). The CDR3 spells CSALGAGGGVYEQYV. The CDR3 DNA follows: TGCAGTGCCCTGGGAGCGGGAGGGGGGGTCTACGAGCAGTACGTC.

This clonotype came up many times. The genes are TRBV6-2 or TRBV6-3 and TRBJ2-1; the match to TRBD1 covers 12 bases. Germline loops: CDR1 MNHEY, CDR2 SVGEGT. With 6 bases clipped from V and 10 bases from J, the junction kept 13 bases outside the gene matches. The CDR3 length is 16 residues. The CDR3 DNA follows: TGTGCCAGCAGCCGCTCTCCGGGACAGGGGGCGAACGAGCAGTTCTTC. Its translation: CASSRSPGQGANEQFF.

This clonotype was detected a few times. V gene TRBV20-1 combines with J gene TRBJ1-4, with TRBD1 identical over 7 bases. The CDR3 runs to 15 residues. The germline V gene has CDR1 DFQATT and CDR2 SNEGSKA (reference sequence). Unmatched junction bases numbered 11, after V lost 2 bases and J lost 8 bases. The CDR3 DNA reads TGCAGTGCTAGATCTTCGGGCAGGGGGAGCGAAAAACTGTTTTTT. Protein product: CSARSSGRGSEKLFF.